This T cell receptor (beta chain) is from a study of cytomegalovirus exposure and HLA in healthy donors. Background on the study: Tens of millions of unique TCRs, all from HLA-typed donors, were included in an early release of the data.

This PCR relied on a set of 60 Vbeta primers and 13 Jbeta primers. Produced via immunoSEQ multiplex PCR; TCRdb's table is partial and in-frame only. The top ten hold roughly 1.8% of the sample, which has about 160,000 clones, 75% to 90% seen once. The CDR3 covers 12 residues. General observations from the study: The authors assumed roughly uniform sequencing depth across donors for presence/absence analyses.

A word on this clone: What it binds is unknown.

The sequenced material came from PBMCs. This clonotype was obtained from a woman aged 18-29 years in good health and CMV-seronegative. V is TRBV21-1 and J is TRBJ2-7; TRBD1, the table's D call, lacks a check against the DNA. TRBV21-1 is a known pseudogene. CDR3 sequence (DNA): TGTGCCAGTACCAGGTCCGACTACGAGCAGTACTTC. Amino acids: CASTRSDYEQYF.